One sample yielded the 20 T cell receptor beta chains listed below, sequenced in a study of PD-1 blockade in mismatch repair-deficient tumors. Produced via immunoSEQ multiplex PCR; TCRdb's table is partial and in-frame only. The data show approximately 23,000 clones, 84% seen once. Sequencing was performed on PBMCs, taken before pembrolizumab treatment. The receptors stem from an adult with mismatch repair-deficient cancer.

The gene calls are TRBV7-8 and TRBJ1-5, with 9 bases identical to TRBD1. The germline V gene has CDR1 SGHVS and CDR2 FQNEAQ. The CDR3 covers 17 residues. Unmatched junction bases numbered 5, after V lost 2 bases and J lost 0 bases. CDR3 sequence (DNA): TGTGCCAGCAGCTTATCAACAGGGGGCCATAGCAATCAGCCCCAGCATTTT. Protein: CASSLSTGGHSNQPQHF.

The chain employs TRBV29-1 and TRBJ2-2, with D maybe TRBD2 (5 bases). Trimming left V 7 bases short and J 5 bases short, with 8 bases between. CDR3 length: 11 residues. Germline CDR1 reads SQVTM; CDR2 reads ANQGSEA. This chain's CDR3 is CSGAVTGELFF. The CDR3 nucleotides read TGCAGCGGAGCGGTGACCGGGGAGCTGTTTTTT.

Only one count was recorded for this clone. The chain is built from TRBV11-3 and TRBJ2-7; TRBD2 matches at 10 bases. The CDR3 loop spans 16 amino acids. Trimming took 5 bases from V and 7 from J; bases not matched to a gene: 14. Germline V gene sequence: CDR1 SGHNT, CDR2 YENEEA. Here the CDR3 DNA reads TGTGCCAGCAGCCTCAGAGCTAGCGGGAGTACGGAAGAGCAGTACTTC. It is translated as CASSLRASGSTEEQYF.

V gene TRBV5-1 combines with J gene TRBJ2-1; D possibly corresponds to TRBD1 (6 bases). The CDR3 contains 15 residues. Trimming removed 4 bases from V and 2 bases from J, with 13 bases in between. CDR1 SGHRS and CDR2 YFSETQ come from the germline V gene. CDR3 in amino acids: CASSDTGNTYNEQFF. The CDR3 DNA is TGCGCCAGCAGCGACACAGGGAACACCTACAATGAGCAGTTCTTC.

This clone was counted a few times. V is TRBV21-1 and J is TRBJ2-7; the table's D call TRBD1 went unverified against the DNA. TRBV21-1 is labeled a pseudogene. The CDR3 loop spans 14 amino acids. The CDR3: CASSIPDRGYEQYF. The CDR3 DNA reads TGTGCCAGCAGCATCCCGGACAGGGGCTACGAGCAGTACTTC.

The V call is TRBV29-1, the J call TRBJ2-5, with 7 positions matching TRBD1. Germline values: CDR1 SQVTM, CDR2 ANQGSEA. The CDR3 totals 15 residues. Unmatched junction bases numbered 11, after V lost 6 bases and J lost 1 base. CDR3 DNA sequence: TGCAGCGTAACCGGACAGGTCTACCTCCAAGAGACCCAGTACTTC. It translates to CSVTGQVYLQETQYF.

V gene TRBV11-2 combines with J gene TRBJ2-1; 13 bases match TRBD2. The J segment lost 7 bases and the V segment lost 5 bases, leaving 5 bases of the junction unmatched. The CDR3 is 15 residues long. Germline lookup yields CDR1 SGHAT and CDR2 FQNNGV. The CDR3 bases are TGTGCCAGCAGCATTACTAGCGGGAGGGGGAATGAGCAGTTCTTC. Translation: CASSITSGRGNEQFF.

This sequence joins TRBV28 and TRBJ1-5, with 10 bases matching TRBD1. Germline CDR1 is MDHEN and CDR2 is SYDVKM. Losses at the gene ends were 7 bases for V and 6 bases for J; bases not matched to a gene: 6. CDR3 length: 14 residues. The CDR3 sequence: CASNRDRGIQPQHF. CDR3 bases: TGTGCCAGCAATAGGGACAGGGGTATTCAGCCCCAGCATTTT.

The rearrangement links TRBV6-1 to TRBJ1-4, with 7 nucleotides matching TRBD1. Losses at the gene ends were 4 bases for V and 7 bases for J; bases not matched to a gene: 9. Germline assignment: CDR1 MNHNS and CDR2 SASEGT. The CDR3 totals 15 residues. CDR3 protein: CASSGNRGQSEKLFF. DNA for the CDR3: TGTGCCAGCAGTGGAAATAGGGGGCAGAGTGAAAAACTGTTTTTT.

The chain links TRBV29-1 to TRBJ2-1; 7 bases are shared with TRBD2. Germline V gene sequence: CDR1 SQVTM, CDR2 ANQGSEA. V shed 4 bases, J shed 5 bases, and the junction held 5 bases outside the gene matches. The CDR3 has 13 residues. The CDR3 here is CSVGASGNNEQFF. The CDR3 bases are TGCAGCGTTGGGGCCAGCGGGAACAATGAGCAGTTCTTC.

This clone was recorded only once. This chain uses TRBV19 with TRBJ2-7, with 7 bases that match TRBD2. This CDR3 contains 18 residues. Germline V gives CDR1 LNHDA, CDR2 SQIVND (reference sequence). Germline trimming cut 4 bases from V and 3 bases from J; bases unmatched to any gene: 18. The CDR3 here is CASSKAGVGLDSFYEQYF. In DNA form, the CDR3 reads TGTGCCAGTAGTAAGGCGGGAGTGGGCCTCGATTCATTCTACGAGCAGTACTTC.

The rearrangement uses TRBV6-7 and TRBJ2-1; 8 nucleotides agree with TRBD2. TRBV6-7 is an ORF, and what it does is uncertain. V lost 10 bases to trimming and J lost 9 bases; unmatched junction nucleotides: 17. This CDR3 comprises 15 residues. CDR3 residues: CATLRGSGKVGEQFF. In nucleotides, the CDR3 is TGTGCCACCCTGCGGGGTAGCGGGAAGGTCGGTGAGCAGTTCTTC.

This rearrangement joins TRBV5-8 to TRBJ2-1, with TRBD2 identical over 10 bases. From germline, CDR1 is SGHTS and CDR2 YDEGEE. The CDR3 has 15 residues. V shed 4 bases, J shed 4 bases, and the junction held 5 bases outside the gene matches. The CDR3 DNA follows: TGTGCCAGCAGCCTAGCGGGAGAATTTTACAATGAGCAGTTCTTC. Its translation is CASSLAGEFYNEQFF.

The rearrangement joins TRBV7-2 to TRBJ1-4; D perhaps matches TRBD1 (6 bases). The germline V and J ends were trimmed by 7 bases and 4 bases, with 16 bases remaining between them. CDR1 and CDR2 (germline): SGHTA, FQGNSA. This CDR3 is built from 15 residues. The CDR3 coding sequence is TGTGCCAGCAAGTTGGGGGGGGCGTATAATGAAAAACTGTTTTTT. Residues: CASKLGGAYNEKLFF.

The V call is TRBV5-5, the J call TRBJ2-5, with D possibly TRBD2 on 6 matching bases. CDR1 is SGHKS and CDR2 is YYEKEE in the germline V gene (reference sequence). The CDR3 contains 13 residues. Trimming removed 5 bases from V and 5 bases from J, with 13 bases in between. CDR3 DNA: TGTGCCAGCAGGTTATTTGGGAGGGAGACCCAGTACTTC. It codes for CASRLFGRETQYF.

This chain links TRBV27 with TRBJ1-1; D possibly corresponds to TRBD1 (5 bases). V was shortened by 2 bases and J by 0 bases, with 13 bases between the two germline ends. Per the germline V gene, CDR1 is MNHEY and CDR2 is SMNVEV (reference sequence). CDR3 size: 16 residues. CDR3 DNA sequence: TGTGCCAGCAGTTTACCCCACCAGGGTTTGAACACTGAAGCTTTCTTT. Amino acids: CASSLPHQGLNTEAFF.

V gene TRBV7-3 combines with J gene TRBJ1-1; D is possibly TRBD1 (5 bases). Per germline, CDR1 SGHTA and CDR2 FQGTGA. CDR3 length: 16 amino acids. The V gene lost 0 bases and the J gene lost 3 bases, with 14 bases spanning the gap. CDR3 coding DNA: TGTGCCAGCAGCTTAACGGGGCCCGGGAGGGACACTGAAGCTTTCTTT. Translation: CASSLTGPGRDTEAFF.

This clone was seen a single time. The CDR3 loop reads CASSVSGTDTQYF. The CDR3 bases are TGTGCCAGCAGTGTTAGCGGCACAGATACGCAGTATTTT. V and J are TRBV25-1 and TRBJ2-3, with D possibly TRBD2 on 5 matching bases. Germline CDR1 is MGHDK and CDR2 is SYGVNS. The CDR3 length is 13 residues. The germline V and J ends were trimmed by 4 bases and 1 base, with 6 bases remaining between them.

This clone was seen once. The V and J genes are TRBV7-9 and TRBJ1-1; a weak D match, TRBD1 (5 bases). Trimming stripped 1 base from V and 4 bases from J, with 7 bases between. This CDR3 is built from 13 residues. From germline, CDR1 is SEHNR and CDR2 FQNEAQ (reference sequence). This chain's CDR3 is CASSLGGATEAFF. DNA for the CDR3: TGTGCCAGCAGCTTAGGTGGGGCCACTGAAGCTTTCTTT. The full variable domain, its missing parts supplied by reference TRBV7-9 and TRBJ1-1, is DTGVSQNPRHKITKRGQNVTFRCDPISEHNRLYWYRQTLGQGPEFLTYFQNEAQLEKSRLLSDRFSAERPKGSFSTLEIQRTEQGDSAMYLCASSLGGATEAFFGQGTRLTVV.

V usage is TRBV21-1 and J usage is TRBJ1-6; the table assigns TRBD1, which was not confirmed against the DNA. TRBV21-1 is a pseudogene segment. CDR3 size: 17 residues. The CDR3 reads CASSRSPGDRYNSPLHF. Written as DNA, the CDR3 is TGTGCCAGCAGTCGGTCCCCCGGCGACAGATATAATTCACCCCTCCACTTT.